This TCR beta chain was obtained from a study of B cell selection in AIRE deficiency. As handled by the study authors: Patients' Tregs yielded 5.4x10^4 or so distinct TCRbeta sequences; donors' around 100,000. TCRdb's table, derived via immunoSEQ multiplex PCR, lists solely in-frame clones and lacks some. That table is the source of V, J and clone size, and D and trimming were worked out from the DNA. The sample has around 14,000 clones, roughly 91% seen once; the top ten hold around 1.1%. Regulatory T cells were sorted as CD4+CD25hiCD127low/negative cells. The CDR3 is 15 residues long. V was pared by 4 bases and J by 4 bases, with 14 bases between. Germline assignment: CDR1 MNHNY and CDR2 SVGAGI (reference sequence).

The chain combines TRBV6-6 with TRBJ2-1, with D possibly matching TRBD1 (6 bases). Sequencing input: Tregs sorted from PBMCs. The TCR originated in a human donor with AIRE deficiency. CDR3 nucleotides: TGTGCCAGCAGTTCCGGGACAAGCCATTACAATGAGCAGTTCTTC. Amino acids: CASSSGTSHYNEQFF.